This T cell receptor (beta chain) came from a study of T cells in Graves' hyperthyroidism and ophthalmopathy. The germline V gene has CDR1 SGHRS and CDR2 YFSETQ. The junction had 13 bases not matched to a gene; V was cut back by 0 bases and J by 8 bases. This CDR3 comprises 17 residues. The TCR beta CDR3 regions underwent amplification using RNA transcripts as the source. The HTBI primer set was used in a first-round RT-PCR of the TCR CDR3. Via MiXCR, TCRdb re-called the multiplex PCR reads, giving one row per CDR3 protein. The table lists around 350,000 distinct CDR3 sequences, about 14% of them singletons. Uncontrolled infection, other autoimmune disease, pregnancy and lactation each barred patients from inclusion. PBMCs were collected from a 10 ml volume of fresh peripheral blood. Overall study results and limits: Ophthalmopathy prediction by the model preceded onset by a median about 6.8 months. Classification by a 13 V-J model distinguished ophthalmopathy from stable hyperthyroidism.

About this clonotype itself: Its antigen is unknown.

The sample consisted of blood. The chain combines TRBV5-1 with TRBJ2-1, with 8 bases lining up with TRBD1. This TCR was recovered from a woman aged 25-40 years with Graves' ophthalmopathy. The CDR3 region has the DNA TGCGCCAGCAGCTTGGTTCAGGGGGCGAGAATAGGCGATGAGCAGTTCTTC. Translating gives CASSLVQGARIGDEQFF.